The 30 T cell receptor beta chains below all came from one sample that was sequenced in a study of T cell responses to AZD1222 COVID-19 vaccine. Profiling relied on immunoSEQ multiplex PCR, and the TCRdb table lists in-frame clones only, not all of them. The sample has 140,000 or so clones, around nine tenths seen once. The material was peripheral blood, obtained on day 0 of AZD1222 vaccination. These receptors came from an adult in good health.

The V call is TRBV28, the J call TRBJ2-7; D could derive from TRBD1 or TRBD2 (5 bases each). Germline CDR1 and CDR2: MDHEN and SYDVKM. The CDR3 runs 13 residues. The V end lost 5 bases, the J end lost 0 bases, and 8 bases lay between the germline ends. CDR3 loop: CASSPGTSYEQYF. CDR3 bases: TGTGCCAGCAGTCCAGGGACCTCCTACGAGCAGTACTTC.

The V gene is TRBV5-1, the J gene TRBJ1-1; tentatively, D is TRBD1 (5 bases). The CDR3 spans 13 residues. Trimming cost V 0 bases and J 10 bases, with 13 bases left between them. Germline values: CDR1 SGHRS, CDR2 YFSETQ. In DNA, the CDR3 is TGCGCCAGCAGCTTGGCGGGGCGGAGTACAGCTTTCTTT. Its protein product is CASSLAGRSTAFF.

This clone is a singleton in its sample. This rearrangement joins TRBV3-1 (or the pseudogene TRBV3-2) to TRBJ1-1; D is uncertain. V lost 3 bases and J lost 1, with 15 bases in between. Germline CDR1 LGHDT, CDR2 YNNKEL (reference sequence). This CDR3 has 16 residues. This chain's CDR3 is CASSHHPEGRNTEAFF. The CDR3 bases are TGTGCCAGCAGCCACCATCCGGAGGGTCGGAACACTGAAGCTTTCTTT.

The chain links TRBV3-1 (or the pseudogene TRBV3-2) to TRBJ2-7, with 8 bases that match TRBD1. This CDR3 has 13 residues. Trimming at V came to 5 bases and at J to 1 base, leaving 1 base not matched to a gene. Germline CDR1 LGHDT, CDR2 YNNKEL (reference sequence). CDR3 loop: CASSRQGSYEQYF. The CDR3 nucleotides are TGTGCCAGCAGCAGACAGGGGTCCTACGAGCAGTACTTC.

This chain's CDR3 is CASSRPGLAKNNEQFF. Here the CDR3 DNA reads TGTGCCAGCAGTCGACCGGGACTAGCGAAGAACAATGAGCAGTTCTTC. The rearrangement joins TRBV27 to TRBJ2-1; 10 nucleotides agree with TRBD2. The CDR3 runs to 16 residues. Per the germline V gene, CDR1 is MNHEY and CDR2 is SMNVEV (reference sequence). J was trimmed by 5 bases and V by 5 bases; bases with no gene match: 9.

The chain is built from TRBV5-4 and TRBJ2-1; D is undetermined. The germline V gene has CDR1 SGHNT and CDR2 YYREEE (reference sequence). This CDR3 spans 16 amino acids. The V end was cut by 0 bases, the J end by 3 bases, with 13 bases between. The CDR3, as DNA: TGTGCCAGCAGCTTGGCGGGTGGAAGTGGCTACAATGAGCAGTTCTTC. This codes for CASSLAGGSGYNEQFF.

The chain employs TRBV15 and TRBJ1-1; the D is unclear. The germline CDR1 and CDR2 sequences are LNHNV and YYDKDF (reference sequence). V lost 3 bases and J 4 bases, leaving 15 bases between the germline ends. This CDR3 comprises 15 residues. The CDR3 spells CATSSHRVGPTEAFF. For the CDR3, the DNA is TGTGCCACCAGCAGCCATAGGGTCGGCCCCACTGAAGCTTTCTTT.

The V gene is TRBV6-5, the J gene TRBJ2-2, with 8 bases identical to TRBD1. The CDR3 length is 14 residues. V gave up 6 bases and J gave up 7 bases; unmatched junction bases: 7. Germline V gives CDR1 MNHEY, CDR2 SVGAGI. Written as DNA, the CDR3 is TGTGCCAGCAGCCTCCAGGGGGCTAACGGGGAGCTGTTTTTT. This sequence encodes CASSLQGANGELFF.

As DNA, the CDR3 is TGTGCCAGCAGCCCTAGACAGGGCCCGCTCCTGAGCGCTGAAGCTTTCTTT. It translates to CASSPRQGPLLSAEAFF. The rearrangement joins TRBV6-2 or TRBV6-3 to TRBJ1-1; 7 nucleotides agree with TRBD1. J gave up 6 bases and V 6 bases, and 19 bases lay outside the gene matches. The germline gives CDR1 MNHEY, CDR2 SVGEGT. This CDR3 region has 17 residues.

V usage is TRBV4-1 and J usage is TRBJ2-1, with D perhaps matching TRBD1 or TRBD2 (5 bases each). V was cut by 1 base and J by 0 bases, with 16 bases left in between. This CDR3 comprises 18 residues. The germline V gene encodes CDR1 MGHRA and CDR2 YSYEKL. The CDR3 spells CASSQAPSGTNSYNEQFF. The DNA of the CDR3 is TGCGCCAGCAGCCAAGCCCCTTCCGGGACCAACTCCTACAATGAGCAGTTCTTC.

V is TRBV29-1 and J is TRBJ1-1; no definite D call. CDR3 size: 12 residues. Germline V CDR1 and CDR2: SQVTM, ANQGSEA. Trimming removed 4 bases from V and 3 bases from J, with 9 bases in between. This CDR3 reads CSVVDPDTEAFF. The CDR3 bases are TGCAGCGTTGTTGATCCGGACACTGAAGCTTTCTTT.

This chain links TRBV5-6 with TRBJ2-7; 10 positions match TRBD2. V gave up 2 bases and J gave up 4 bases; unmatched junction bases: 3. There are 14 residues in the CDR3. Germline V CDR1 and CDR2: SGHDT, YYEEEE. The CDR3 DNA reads TGTGCCAGCAGCTTTCCGGGACTAGCGTACGAGCAGTACTTC. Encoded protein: CASSFPGLAYEQYF.

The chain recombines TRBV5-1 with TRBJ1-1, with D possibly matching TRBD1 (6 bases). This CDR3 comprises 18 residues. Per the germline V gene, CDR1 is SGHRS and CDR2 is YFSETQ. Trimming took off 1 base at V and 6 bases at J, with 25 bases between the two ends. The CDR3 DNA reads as TGCGCCAGCAGCTTGATTGGGGGGGCGCAAAGTATATCTCCTGAAGCTTTCTTT. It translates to CASSLIGGAQSISPEAFF.

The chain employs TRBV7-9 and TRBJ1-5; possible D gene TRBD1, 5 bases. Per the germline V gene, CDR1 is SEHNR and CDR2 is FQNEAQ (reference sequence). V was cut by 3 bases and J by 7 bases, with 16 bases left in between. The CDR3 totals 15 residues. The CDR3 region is CASSLDQGAGQPQHF. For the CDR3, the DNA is TGTGCCAGCAGCTTGGATCAGGGAGCGGGGCAGCCCCAGCATTTT.

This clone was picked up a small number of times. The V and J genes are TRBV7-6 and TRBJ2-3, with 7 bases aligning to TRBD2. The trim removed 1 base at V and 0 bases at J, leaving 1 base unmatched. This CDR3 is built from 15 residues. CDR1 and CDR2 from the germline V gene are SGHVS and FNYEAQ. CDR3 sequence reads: CASSLELASTDTQYF. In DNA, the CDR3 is TGTGCCAGCAGCTTAGAACTAGCGAGCACAGATACGCAGTATTTT.

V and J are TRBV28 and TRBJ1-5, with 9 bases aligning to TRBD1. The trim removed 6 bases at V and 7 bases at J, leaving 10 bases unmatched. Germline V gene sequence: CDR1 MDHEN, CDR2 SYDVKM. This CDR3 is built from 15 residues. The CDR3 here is CASSSGTGIEQPQHF. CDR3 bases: TGTGCCAGCAGCTCCGGGACAGGGATCGAACAGCCCCAGCATTTT. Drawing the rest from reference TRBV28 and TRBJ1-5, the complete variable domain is DVKVTQSSRYLVKRTGEKVFLECVQDMDHENMFWYRQDPGLGLRLIYFSYDVKMKEKGDIPEGYSVSREKKERFSLILESASTNQTSMYLCASSSGTGIEQPQHFGDGTRLSIL.

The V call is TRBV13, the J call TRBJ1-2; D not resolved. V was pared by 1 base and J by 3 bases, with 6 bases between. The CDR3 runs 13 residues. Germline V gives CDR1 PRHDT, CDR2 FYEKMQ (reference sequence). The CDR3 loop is CASSLEAYYGYTF. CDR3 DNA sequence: TGTGCCAGCAGCTTAGAGGCTTACTATGGCTACACCTTC. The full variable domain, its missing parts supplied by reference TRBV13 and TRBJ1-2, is AAGVIQSPRHLIKEKRETATLKCYPIPRHDTVYWYQQGPGQDPQFLISFYEKMQSDKGSIPDRFSAQQFSDYHSELNMSSLELGDSALYFCASSLEAYYGYTFGSGTRLTVV.

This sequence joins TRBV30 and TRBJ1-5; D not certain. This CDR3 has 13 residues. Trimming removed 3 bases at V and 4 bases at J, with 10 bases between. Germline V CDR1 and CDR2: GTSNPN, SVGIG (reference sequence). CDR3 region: CAWSTEGNQPQHF. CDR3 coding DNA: TGTGCCTGGAGCACCGAAGGGAATCAGCCCCAGCATTTT.

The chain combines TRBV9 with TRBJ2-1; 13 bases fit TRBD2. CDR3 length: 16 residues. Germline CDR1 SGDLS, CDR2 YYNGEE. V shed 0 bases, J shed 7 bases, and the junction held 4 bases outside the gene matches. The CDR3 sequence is CASSVGGLAGVNEQFF. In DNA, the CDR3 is TGTGCCAGCAGCGTAGGCGGACTAGCGGGAGTAAATGAGCAGTTCTTC.

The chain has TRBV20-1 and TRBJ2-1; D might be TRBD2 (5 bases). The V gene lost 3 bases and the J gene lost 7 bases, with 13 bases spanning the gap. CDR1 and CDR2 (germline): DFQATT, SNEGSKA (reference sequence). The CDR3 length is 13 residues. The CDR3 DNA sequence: TGCAGTGCTAGTGGCGGGCCTACGAATGAGCAGTTCTTC. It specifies CSASGGPTNEQFF.

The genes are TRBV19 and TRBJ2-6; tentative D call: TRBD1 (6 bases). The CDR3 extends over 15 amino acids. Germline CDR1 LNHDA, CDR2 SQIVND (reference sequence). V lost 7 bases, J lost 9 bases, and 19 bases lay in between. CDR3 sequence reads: CASTEYGTRDNVLTF. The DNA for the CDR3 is TGTGCCAGTACCGAATACGGGACAAGGGACAACGTCCTGACTTTC.

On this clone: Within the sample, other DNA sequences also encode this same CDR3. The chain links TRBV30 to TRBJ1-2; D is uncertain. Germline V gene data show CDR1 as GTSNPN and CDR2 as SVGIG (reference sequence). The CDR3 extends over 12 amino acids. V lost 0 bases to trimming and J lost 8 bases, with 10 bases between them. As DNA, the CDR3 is TGTGCCTGGAGTGTATGGGGAGGGGGCTACACCTTC. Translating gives CAWSVWGGGYTF. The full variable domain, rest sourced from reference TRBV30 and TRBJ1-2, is SQTIHQWPATLVQPVGSPLSLECTVEGTSNPNLYWYRQAAGRGLQLLFYSVGIGQISSEVPQNLSASRPQDRQFILSSKKLLLSDSGFYLCAWSVWGGGYTFGSGTRLTVV.

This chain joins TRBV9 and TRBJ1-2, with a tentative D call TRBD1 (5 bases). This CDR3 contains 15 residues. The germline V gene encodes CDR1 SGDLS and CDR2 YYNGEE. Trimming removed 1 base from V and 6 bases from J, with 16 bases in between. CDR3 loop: CASSVQDTPLDGYTF. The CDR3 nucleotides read TGTGCCAGCAGCGTACAGGACACACCTTTGGATGGCTACACCTTC.

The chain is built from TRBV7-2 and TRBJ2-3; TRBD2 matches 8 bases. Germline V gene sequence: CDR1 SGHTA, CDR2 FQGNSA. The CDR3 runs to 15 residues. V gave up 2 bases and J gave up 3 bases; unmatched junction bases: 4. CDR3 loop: CASSLQAGATDTQYF. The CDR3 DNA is TGTGCCAGCAGCTTACAAGCGGGAGCTACAGATACGCAGTATTTT.

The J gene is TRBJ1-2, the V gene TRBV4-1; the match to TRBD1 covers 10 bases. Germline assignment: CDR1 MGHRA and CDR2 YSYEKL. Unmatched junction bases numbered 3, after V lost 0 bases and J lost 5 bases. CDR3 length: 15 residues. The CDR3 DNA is TGCGCCAGCAGCCAAGACCCGGGACAGGGGTATGGCTACACCTTC. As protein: CASSQDPGQGYGYTF.

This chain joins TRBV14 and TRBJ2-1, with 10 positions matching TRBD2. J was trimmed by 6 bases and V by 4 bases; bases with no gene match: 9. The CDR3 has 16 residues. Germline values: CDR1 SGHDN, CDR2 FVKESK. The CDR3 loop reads CASSPRVTSGTNEQFF. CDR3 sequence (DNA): TGTGCCAGCAGCCCCCGCGTCACTAGCGGGACCAATGAGCAGTTCTTC.

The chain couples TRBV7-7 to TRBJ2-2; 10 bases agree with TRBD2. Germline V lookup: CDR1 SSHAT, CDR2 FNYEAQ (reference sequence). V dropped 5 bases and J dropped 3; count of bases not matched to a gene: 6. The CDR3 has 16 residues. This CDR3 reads CASSLLAGGDTGELFF. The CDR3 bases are TGTGCCAGCAGCCTTTTAGCGGGAGGAGACACCGGGGAGCTGTTTTTT. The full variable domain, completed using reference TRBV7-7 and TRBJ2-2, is GAGVSQSPRYKVTKRGQDVTLRCDPISSHATLYWYQQALGQGPEFLTYFNYEAQPDKSGLPSDRFSAERPEGSISTLTIQRTEQRDSAMYRCASSLLAGGDTGELFFGEGSRLTVL.

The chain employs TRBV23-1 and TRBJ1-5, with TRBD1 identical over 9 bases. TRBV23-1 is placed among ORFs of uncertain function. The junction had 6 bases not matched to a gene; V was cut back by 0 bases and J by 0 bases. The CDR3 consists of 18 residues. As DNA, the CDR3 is TGCGCCAGCAGTCAATCAACGGGACAGGGATGTAGCAATCAGCCCCAGCATTTT. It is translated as CASSQSTGQGCSNQPQHF.

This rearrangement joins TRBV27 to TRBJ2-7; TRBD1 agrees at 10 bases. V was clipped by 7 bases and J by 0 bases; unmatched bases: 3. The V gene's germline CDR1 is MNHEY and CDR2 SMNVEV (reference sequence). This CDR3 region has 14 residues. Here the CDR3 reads CASIRTGGSYEQYF. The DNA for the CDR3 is TGTGCCAGCATCCGGACAGGGGGCTCCTACGAGCAGTACTTC.

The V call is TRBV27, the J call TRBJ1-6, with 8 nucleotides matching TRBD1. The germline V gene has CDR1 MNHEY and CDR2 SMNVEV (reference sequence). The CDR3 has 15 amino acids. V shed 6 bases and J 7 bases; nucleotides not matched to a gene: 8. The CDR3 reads CASRPWGQDNSPLHF. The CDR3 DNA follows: TGTGCCAGCAGACCATGGGGACAGGACAATTCACCCCTCCACTTT.